This T cell receptor (beta chain) stems from a study of brain T cells in children with intractable seizures. Study-wide findings and caveats: Viral specificity was inferred only from CDR3 similarity; HCMV serostatus was unknown.

Worth noting for this clone: The target antigen is unknown.

Method: immunoSEQ multiplex PCR; TCRdb's copy keeps in-frame clones and lacks some. The sample includes around 100,000 clones, 94% of them seen just once. The CDR3 spans 13 residues. Germline V gene data show CDR1 as ENHRY and CDR2 as SYGVKD. The V end lost 3 bases, the J end lost 5 bases, and 8 bases lay between the germline ends. The sequenced cases were selected for having the highest brain T cell transcript signatures. At least one anti-epileptic drug was given before surgery. The J gene is TRBJ2-1, the V gene TRBV10-3; D may be TRBD1 or TRBD2 (5 bases each). The sample consisted of peripheral blood, taken at surgery. The clonotype originates from a boy under two years old with hemimegalencephaly and intractable seizures. The CDR3 coding sequence is TGTGCCATCAGTGAAGGGACGCACAATGAGCAGTTCTTC. This gives the protein CAISEGTHNEQFF.